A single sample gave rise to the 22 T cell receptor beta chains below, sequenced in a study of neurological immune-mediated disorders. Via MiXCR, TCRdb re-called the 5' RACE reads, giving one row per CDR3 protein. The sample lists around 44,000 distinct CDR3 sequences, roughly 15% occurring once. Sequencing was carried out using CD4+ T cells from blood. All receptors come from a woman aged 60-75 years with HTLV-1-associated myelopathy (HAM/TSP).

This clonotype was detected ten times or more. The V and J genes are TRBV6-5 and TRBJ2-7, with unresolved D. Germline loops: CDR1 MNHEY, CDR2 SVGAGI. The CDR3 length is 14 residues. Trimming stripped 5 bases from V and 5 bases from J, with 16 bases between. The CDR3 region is CASSRTMGKDEQYF. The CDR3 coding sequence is TGTGCCAGCAGTCGGACCATGGGTAAGGACGAGCAGTACTTC.

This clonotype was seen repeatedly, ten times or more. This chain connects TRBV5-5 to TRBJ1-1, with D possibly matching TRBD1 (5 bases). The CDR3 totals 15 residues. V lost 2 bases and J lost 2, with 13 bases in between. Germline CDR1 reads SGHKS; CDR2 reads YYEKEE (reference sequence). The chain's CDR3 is CASSFRDSFNTEAFF. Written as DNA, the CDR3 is TGTGCCAGCAGCTTCCGGGACTCTTTTAACACTGAAGCTTTCTTT.

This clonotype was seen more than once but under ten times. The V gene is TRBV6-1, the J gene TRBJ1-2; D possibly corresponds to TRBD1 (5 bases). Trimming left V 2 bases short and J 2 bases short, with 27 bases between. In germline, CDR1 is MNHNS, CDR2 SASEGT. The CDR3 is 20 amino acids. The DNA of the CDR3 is TGTGCCAGCAGTGAACGAACCACCGTGCGGGTTAGAGGGGCCAACTATGGCTACACCTTC. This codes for CASSERTTVRVRGANYGYTF.

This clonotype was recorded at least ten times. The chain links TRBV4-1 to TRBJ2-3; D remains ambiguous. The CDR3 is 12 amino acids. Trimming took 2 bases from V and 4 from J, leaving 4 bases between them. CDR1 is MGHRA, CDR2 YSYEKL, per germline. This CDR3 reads CASSQPADTQYF. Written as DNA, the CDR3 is TGCGCCAGCAGCCAACCAGCAGATACGCAGTATTTT.

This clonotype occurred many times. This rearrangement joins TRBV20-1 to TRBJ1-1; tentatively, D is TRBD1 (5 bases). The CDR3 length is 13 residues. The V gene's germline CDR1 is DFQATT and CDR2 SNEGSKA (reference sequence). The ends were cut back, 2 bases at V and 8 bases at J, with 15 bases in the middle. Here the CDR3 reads CSARLSGTTEAFF. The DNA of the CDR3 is TGCAGTGCTAGATTATCCGGGACTACCGAAGCTTTCTTT.

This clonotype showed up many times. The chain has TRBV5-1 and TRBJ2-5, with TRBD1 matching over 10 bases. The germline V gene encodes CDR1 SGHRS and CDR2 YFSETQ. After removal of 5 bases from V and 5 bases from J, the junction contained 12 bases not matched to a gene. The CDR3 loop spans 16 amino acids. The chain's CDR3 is CASSYSPGQGQETQYF. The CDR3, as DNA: TGCGCCAGCAGTTATTCTCCGGGACAGGGGCAGGAGACCCAGTACTTC.

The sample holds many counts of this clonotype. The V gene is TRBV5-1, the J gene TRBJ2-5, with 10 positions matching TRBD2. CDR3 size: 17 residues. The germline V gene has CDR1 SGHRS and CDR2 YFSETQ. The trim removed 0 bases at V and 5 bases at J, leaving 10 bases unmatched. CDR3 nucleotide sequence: TGCGCCAGCAGCTTGGACCCCAGCGGGGGGGCGGTGGAGACCCAGTACTTC. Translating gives CASSLDPSGGAVETQYF.

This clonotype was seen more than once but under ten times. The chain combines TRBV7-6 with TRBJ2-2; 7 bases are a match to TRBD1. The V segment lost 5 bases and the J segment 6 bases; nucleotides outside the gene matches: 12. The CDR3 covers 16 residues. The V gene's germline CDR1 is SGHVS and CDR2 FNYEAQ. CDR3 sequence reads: CASSLRTGGFAGELFF. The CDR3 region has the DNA TGTGCCAGCAGCCTTAGGACAGGTGGCTTTGCCGGGGAGCTGTTTTTT. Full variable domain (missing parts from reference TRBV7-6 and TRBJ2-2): GAGVSQSPRYKVTKRGQDVALRCDPISGHVSLYWYRQALGQGPEFLTYFNYEAQQDKSGLPNDRFSAERPEGSISTLTIQRTEQRDSAMYRCASSLRTGGFAGELFFGEGSRLTVL.

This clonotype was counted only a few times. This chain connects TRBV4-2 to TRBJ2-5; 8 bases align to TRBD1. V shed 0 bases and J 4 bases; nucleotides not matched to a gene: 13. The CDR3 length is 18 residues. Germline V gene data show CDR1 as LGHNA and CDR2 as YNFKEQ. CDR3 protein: CASSQELGTGAIGETQYF. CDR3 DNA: TGTGCCAGCAGCCAAGAGCTAGGGACAGGCGCCATCGGAGAGACCCAGTACTTC.

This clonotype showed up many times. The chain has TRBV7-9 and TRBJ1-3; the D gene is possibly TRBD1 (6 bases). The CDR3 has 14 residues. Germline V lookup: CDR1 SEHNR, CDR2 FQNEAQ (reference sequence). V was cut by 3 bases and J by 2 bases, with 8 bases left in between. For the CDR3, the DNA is TGTGCCAGCAGCTTCACAGGGACTGGAAACACCATATATTTT. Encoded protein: CASSFTGTGNTIYF.

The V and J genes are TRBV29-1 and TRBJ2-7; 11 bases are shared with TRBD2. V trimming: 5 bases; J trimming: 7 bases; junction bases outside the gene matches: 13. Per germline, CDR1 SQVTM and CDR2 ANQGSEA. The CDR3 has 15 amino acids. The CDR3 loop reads CSVLTSGVVRREQYF. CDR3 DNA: TGCAGCGTTCTGACTAGCGGGGTCGTCCGGCGGGAGCAGTACTTC.

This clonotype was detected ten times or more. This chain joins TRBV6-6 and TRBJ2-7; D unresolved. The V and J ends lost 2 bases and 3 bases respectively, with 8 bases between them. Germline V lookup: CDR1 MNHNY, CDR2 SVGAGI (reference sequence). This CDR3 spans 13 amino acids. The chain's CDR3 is CASSYDNRYEQYF. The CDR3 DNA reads TGTGCCAGCAGTTACGATAACCGCTACGAGCAGTACTTC.

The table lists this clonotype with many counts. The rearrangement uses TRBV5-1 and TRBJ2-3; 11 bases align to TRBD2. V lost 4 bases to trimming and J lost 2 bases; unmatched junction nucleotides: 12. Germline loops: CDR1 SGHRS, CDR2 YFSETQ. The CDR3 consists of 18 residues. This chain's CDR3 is CASSLSGPSGGSTDTQYF. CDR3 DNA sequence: TGCGCCAGCAGCCTGTCCGGCCCTAGCGGGGGGTCCACAGATACGCAGTATTTT.

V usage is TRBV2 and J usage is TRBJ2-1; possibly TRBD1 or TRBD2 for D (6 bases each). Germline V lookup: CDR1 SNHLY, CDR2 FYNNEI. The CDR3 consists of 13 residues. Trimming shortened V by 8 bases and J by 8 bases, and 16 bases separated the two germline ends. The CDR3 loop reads CASSGALSHEQFF. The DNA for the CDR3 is TGTGCCAGCTCGGGGGCTTTATCCCATGAGCAGTTCTTC.

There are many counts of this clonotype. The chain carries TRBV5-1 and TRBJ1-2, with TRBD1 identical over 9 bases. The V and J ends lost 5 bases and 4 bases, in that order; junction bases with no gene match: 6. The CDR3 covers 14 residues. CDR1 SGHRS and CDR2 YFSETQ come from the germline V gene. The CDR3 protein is CASRDVTGGYGYTF. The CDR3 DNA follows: TGCGCCAGCAGAGACGTGACAGGGGGCTATGGCTACACCTTC.

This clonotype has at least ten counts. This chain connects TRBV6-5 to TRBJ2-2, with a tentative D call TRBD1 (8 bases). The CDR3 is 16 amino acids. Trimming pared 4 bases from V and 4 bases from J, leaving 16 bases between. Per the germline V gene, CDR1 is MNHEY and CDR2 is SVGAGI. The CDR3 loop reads CASSSSTGGVTGELFF. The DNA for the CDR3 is TGTGCCAGCAGTTCATCCACAGGGGGGGTCACCGGGGAGCTGTTTTTT.

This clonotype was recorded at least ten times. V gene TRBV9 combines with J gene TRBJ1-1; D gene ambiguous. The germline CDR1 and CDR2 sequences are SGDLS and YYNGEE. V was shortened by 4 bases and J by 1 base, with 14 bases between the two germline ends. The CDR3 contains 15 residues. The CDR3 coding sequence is TGTGCCAGCAGCCCCCGAGCCTACGGGAACACTGAAGCTTTCTTT. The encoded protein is CASSPRAYGNTEAFF.

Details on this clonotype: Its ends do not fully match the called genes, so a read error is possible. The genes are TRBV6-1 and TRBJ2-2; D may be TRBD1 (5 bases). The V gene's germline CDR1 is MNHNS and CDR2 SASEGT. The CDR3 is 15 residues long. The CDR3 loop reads CASSEQGLNTWELFF. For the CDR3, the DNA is TGTGCCAGCAGTGAACAGGGTTTGAACACCTGGGAGCTGTTTTTT.

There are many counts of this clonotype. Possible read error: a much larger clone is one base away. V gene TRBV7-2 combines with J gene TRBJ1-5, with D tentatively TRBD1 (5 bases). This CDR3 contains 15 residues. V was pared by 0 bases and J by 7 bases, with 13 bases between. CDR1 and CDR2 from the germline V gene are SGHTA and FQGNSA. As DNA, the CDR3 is TGTGCCAGCAGCTTAGCCGGGGGAAAACTGCAGCCCCAGCATTTT. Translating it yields CASSLAGGKLQPQHF.

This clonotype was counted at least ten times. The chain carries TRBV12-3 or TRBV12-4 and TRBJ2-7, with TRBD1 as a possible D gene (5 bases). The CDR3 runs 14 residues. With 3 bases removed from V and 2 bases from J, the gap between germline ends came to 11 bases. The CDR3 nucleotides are TGTGCCAGCAGTTTCGACAGCGTTACCTACGAGCAGTACTTC. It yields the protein CASSFDSVTYEQYF.

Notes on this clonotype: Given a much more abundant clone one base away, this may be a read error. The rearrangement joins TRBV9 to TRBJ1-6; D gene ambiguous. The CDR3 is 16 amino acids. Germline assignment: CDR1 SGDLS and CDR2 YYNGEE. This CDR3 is CASRVGPGTNNSPLHF. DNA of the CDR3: TGTGCCAGCAGAGTAGGACCGGGAACAAATAATTCACCCCTCCACTTT.

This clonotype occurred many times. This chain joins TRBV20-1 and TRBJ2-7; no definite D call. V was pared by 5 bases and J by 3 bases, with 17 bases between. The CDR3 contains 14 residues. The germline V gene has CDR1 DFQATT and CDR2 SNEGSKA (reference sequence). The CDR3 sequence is CSAPAPDRIYEQYF. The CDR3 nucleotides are TGCAGTGCTCCTGCCCCCGACCGGATCTACGAGCAGTACTTC.